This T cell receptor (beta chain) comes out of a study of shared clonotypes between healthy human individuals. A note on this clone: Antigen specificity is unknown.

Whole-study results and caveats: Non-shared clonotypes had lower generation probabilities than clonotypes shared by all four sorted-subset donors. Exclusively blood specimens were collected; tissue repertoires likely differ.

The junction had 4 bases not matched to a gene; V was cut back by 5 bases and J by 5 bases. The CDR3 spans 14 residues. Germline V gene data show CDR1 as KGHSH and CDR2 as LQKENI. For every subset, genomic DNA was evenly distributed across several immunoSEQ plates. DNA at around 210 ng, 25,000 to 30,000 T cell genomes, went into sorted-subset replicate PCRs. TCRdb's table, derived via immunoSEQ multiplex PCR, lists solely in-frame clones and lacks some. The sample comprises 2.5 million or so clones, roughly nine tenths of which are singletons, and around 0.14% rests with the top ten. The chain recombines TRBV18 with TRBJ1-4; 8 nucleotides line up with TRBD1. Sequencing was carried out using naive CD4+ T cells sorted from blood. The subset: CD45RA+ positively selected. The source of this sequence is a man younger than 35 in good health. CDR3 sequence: CASSWTGPNEKLFF. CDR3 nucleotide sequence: TGTGCCAGCTCATGGACAGGGCCCAATGAAAAACTGTTTTTT.